Listed below are T cell receptor beta chains from one sample, sequenced in a study of blood T cell repertoires in COVID-19. Clones were sequenced by immunoSEQ multiplex PCR, and TCRdb holds only the in-frame ones, with some missing. Here the sample spans 85,000 to 120,000 clones, around nine tenths being singletons. The sequenced sample consisted of peripheral blood. These receptors all come from a man in his fifties with active or convalescent COVID-19. CDR3s include the opening cysteine and the closing phenylalanine or tryptophan.

J: TRBJ1-4
V: TRBV28
CDR3: CASSTSGKLFF

J: TRBJ1-1
V: TRBV12-3/TRBV12-4
CDR3: CASSLRGSAEAFF

J: TRBJ1-5
V: TRBV30
CDR3: CAWSRASDQPQHF

J: TRBJ2-5
V: TRBV5-4
CDR3: CASSLALETQYF

J: TRBJ2-1
V: TRBV19
CDR3: CASSLAGGRNEQFF

J: TRBJ1-2
V: TRBV28
CDR3: CATTVGGIYGYTF

J: TRBJ1-1
V: TRBV5-1
CDR3: CASIGQENTEAFF

J: TRBJ1-3
V: TRBV7-9
CDR3: CASSPLPRGAGNTIYF

J: TRBJ1-5
V: TRBV7-8
CDR3: CASSLAQGQPQHF

J: TRBJ2-1
V: TRBV27
CDR3: CASSFGTGINEQFF

J: TRBJ1-5
V: TRBV2
CDR3: CASKAGGNQPQHF

J: TRBJ2-1
V: TRBV6-4
CDR3: CASRTETGAYNEQFF

J: TRBJ2-7
V: TRBV7-2
CDR3: CASSLAGTEGPYEQYF

J: TRBJ2-7
V: TRBV27
CDR3: CASSFGRPGQGFEQYF

J: TRBJ1-4
V: TRBV3-1/TRBV3-2
CDR3: CASSQDWTPSTNEKLFF

J: TRBJ1-1
V: TRBV7-9
CDR3: CASSSRGQTDSEAFF

J: TRBJ2-3
V: TRBV6-5
CDR3: CASSTRQVRTDTQYF

J: TRBJ2-3
V: TRBV10-1
CDR3: CASSEGHSTDTQYF

J: TRBJ2-7
V: TRBV7-9
CDR3: CASSDNYEQYF

J: TRBJ1-1
V: TRBV7-8
CDR3: CASSLVVTPNTEAFF

J: TRBJ1-6
V: TRBV11-2
CDR3: CASSLGQGGNSPLHF

J: TRBJ2-5
V: TRBV7-2
CDR3: CASRAGGGETQYF

J: TRBJ1-4
V: TRBV29-1
CDR3: CSVGTGGGIEKLFF

J: TRBJ2-7
V: TRBV4-3
CDR3: CASSQGLTGGDTQYF

J: TRBJ2-7
V: TRBV7-9
CDR3: CASSQHPTGAEQYF

J: TRBJ2-5
V: TRBV2
CDR3: CASSRQLETQYF

J: TRBJ1-4
V: TRBV5-1
CDR3: CASRAGTGTPEKLFF

J: TRBJ2-5
V: TRBV2
CDR3: CASSEVIAGSGETQYF